This T cell receptor (beta chain) was captured by sequencing in a study of PD-1 blockade in classical Hodgkin lymphoma. Method: immunoSEQ multiplex PCR; TCRdb's copy keeps in-frame clones and lacks some. The sample contains fewer than 100,000 clones, around 90% of which appear only once. With no exception, relapse followed autologous stem cell transplantation in all patients, and brentuximab vedotin exposure varied. V lost 3 bases, J lost 8 bases, and 6 bases lay in between. Per the germline V gene, CDR1 is LGHNA and CDR2 is YSLEER. This CDR3 contains 11 residues. This sequence joins TRBV4-3 and TRBJ2-3; D ambiguous. The sequencing here drew on peripheral blood mononuclear cells (PBMCs), taken at baseline. The receptor comes from a human donor with classical Hodgkin lymphoma. CDR3 residues: CASSQEGTQYF. CDR3 DNA sequence: TGCGCCAGCAGCCAGGAAGGTACGCAGTATTTT.